One T cell receptor beta chain is described in this entry. The antigen is not known. V dropped 4 bases and J dropped 2 bases, with 9 bases sitting between them. Looked up from germline, CDR1 is MNHEY and CDR2 is SVGAGI. This CDR3 spans 13 amino acids. The record originates from a study of brain T cells in children with intractable seizures. Time point here: blood from clinic visit 5 months post-surgery; TSC patient then seizure free. Only cases whose brain tissue showed the highest T cell transcript signatures were sequenced. Pre-surgery treatment included at least one anti-epileptic drug. The study, taken as a whole, reports: Absence of clones before surgery may stem from lower sequencing depth. Only CDR3 sequence similarity suggested viral specificity, without known HCMV serostatus.

Sequenced by immunoSEQ multiplex PCR; TCRdb stores in-frame clones only, minus some. The repertoire holds hundreds of thousands of clones, roughly 93% seen once, with 4.5% to 7% in the top ten. This material consisted of peripheral blood, taken more than 4 months after surgery. The TCR sequence derives from a boy under three years old with tuberous sclerosis and intractable seizures. This chain connects TRBV6-5 to TRBJ2-7; unclear D gene. CDR3 coding DNA: TGTGCCAGCAGTTTTAAAGGAACCTACGAGCAGTACTTC. This sequence encodes CASSFKGTYEQYF.